This TCR beta chain was identified during a study of STAT5B mutations in CD4+ large granular lymphocyte leukemia. Clones were sequenced by immunoSEQ multiplex PCR, and TCRdb holds only the in-frame ones, with some missing. The table includes some 40,000 clones, roughly four fifths detected once. Sequencing was carried out using CD4+ T cells from blood buffy coats. This clonotype was sampled from a human donor in good health.

CDR3 loop: CASSQSPTGSGNTIYF. CDR3 DNA sequence: TGTGCCAGCAGCCAGAGTCCCACAGGTTCCGGAAACACCATATATTTT. V is TRBV4-2 and J is TRBJ1-3; possible D gene TRBD1, 5 bases. Germline V gene data show CDR1 as LGHNA and CDR2 as YNFKEQ. The CDR3 contains 16 residues. Between the trimmed V and J ends, which lost 3 bases and 4 bases, there was a span of 16 bases.